This T cell receptor beta chain was retrieved from a study of Ad26.COV2.S vaccination and SARS-CoV-2 variants (dated by TCRdb to about 2021). About the investigation overall: Donors in the vaccine arm were drawn from COV1001, a phase I-IIa trial of Ad26.COV2.S in healthy adults that was multicentre, randomized, double-blind and placebo-controlled. The specificity and breadth of SARS-CoV-2-reactive T cell receptors after Ad26.COV2.S vaccination were assessed by TCRbeta repertoire sequencing. Participants in the trial were split at random into five groups of five each, receiving low-dose or high-dose Ad26.COV2.S once or twice, or else placebo on both occasions. Investigators remained blinded to trial group allocation during experiments and outcome assessment. The TCR-sequenced set comprised about 32 samples: approximately 20 Ad26.COV2.S vaccine recipients, 5 placebo recipients and 8 SARS-CoV-2 convalescent individuals. Ad26.COV2.S was administered intramuscularly at a dose of 5x10^10 or 1x10^11 viral particles, either as one shot or as two shots given 56 days apart.

The investigation overall reported the following: Comparable non-spike TCR breadth was observed between vaccine and placebo recipients, consistent with only spike being contained in the vaccine. Ad26.COV2.S recipients had higher spike-specific TCR breadth than placebo recipients (P = 0.0014). According to the authors, total T cell responses may have been underestimated by the TCR breadth and depth analyses. Substantial breadth of spike-specific CD8+ and CD4+ T cell responses was reported after vaccination. The study lacked the statistical power to compare responses across vaccine doses or regimens.

To note about this clone: Its antigen is still unknown. No base quality information exists; no much larger clone differs at one position.

The sample's treatment or condition label, decoded: around 19 received Ad26.COV2.S at low or high dose, single or two shots; about 5 received placebo; per-sample allocation not given. For vaccine and placebo recipients, the sequenced repertoires came from samples collected on day 63 after the first injection. Cohort 1b enrolled roughly 25 adults aged 18-55 years at a single site in Boston, USA, between 29 July and 7 August 2020. Ad26.COV2.S was a replication-incompetent adenovirus type 26 vector expressing a prefusion-stabilized SARS-CoV-2 spike protein from the original Wuhan strain. The CDR3 measures 13 amino acids from cysteine to phenylalanine. The kept DNA is CDR3 alone, 39 bases in frame from the first base. Trimming takes 1 base from V and 0 bases from J, and the germline ends sit 1 base apart. The immunoSEQ Assay was the method used to sequence TCRbeta CDR3 regions. After extraction, genomic DNA underwent amplification by bias-controlled multiplex PCR, followed by high-throughput sequencing. The study's own analysis went as follows. To quantify the absolute abundance of every unique TCRbeta CDR3 region, sequences were collapsed and filtered. T cell fraction was estimated by normalizing TCRbeta template counts to usable DNA, which was measured by amplifying reference genes present in all nucleated cells. Repertoire TCRs were annotated as SARS-CoV-2-specific when V gene, CDR3 amino acid sequence and J gene were exactly matched to a known reactive TCR set. MIRA supplied the reference SARS-CoV-2 TCR set, which was filtered for enrichment in COVID-19-positive ImmuneCODE repertoires so that public or cross-reactive TCRs were removed. Using the MIRA antigens, annotated TCRs were further analysed by specific ORF or by position within an ORF. Breadth was defined as the number of annotated unique rearrangements divided by the total number of unique productive rearrangements, and depth was defined as the summed frequency of the annotated unique rearrangements. Two-sided Wilcoxon rank-sum tests were used to compare TCR breadth between groups. The table was pulled from immuneACCESS by TCRdb, which kept in-frame rearrangements only. Such tables lose some clones; where checked, under half of the loss comes from unresolved V genes, and the rest has no known cause. The V and J calls and clone size are taken from that table; D and trimming were inferred from the DNA. The sample table holds 430,000 or so clones, of which around 90% were seen once. The ten largest clones add up to 12% of the sample.

The material was peripheral blood, obtained in a trial of Ad26.COV2.S vaccine versus placebo. The chain is assembled from TRBV12-3 or TRBV12-4 and TRBJ1-5, with the D gene too uncertain to name. The sequence was collected from a person between 18 and 65 years old who received the Ad26.COV2.S COVID-19 vaccine or a placebo. Here is the DNA: TGTGCCAGCAGTTTAGGTAGCAATCAGCCCCAGCATTTT. Its translation is CASSLGSNQPQHF.